This T cell receptor (beta chain) was observed in a study of shared clonotypes between healthy human individuals. J lost 2 bases, V lost 0 bases, and 2 bases had no gene match. CDR1 and CDR2 from the germline V gene are SGHRS and YFSETQ. The CDR3 is 15 amino acids. Method: immunoSEQ multiplex PCR; TCRdb's copy keeps in-frame clones and lacks some. The sample lists over 850,000 clones; more than 75% were seen once. On this clone: Other DNA sequences in the same sample also yield this CDR3.

The TCR comes from a man between 18 and 35 years old in good health. Some clones in this sample may be carry-over from other donors' samples. This chain joins TRBV5-1 and TRBJ2-5; 9 positions match TRBD2. The sequenced sample consisted of memory CD4+ T cells from PBMCs. Subset meaning: CD45RA-negative fraction. In DNA, the CDR3 is TGCGCCAGCAGCTTGGGGCTAGCGGGGCAAGAGACCCAGTACTTC. This codes for CASSLGLAGQETQYF.